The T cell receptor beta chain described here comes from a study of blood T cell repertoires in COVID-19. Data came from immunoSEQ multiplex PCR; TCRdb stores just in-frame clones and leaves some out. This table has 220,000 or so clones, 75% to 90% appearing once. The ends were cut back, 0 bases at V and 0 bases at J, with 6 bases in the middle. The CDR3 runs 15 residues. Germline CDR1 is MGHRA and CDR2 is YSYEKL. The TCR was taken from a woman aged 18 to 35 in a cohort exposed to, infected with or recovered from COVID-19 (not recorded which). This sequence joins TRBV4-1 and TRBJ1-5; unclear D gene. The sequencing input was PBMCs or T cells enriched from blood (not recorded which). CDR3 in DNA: TGCGCCAGCAGCCAAGAAATTTATAGCAATCAGCCCCAGCATTTT. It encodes CASSQEIYSNQPQHF.